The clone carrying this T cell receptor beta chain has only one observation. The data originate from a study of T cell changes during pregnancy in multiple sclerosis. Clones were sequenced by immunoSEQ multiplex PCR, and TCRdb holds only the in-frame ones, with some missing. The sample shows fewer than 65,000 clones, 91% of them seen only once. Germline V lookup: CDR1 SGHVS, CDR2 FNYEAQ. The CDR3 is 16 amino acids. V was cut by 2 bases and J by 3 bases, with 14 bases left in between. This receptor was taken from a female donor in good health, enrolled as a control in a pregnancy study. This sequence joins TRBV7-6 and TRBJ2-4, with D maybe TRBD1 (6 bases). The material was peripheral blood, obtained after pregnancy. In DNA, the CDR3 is TGTGCCAGCAGCTTACCGAAACAGGGTGGCAAAAACATTCAGTACTTC. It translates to CASSLPKQGGKNIQYF. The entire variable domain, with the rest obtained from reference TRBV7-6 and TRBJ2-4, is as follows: GAGVSQSPRYKVTKRGQDVALRCDPISGHVSLYWYRQALGQGPEFLTYFNYEAQQDKSGLPNDRFSAERPEGSISTLTIQRTEQRDSAMYRCASSLPKQGGKNIQYFGAGTRLSVL.